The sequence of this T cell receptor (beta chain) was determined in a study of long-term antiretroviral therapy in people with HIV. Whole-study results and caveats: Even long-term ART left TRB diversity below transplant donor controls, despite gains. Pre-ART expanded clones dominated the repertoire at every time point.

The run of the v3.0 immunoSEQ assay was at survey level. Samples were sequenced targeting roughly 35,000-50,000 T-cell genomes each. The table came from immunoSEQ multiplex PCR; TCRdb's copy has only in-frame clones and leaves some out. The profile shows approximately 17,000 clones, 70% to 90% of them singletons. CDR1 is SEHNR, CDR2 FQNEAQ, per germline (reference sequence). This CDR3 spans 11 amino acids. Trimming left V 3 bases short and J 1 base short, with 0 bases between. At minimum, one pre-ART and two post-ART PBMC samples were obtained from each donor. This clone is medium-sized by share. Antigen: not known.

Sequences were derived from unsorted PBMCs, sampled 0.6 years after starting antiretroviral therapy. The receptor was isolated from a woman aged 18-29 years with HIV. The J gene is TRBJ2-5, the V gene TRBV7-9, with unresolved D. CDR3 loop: CASSFQETQYF. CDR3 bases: TGTGCCAGCAGCTTCCAAGAGACCCAGTACTTC. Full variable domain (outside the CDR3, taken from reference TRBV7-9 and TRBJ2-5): DTGVSQNPRHKITKRGQNVTFRCDPISEHNRLYWYRQTLGQGPEFLTYFQNEAQLEKSRLLSDRFSAERPKGSFSTLEIQRTEQGDSAMYLCASSFQETQYFGPGTRLLVL.